This paragraph reports one TCR beta chain. What it binds is not known. The CDR3 totals 15 residues. Germline values: CDR1 SGHRS, CDR2 YFSETQ. The trim removed 6 bases at V and 0 bases at J, leaving 5 bases unmatched. This entry is derived from a study of CD8 T cells in ankylosing spondylitis. Findings and limits, study-wide: Previous work reported some of these motif variants in the synovial fluid and blood of reactive arthritis.

TCRdb re-derived calls from the 5' RACE reads in MiXCR, one entry per CDR3 protein. The table lists 350,000 or so distinct CDR3 sequences, around 10% of them singletons, with 9.1% in the top ten. This chain links TRBV5-1 with TRBJ1-3, with 8 bases fitting TRBD1. Sample: blood, either unsorted or a sorted T cell fraction (not recorded which). The clonotype originates from a female donor with ankylosing spondylitis or in good health (not recorded which). CDR3 region: CASKGQASSGNTIYF. The CDR3 nucleotides read TGCGCCAGCAAGGGACAGGCGAGCTCTGGAAACACCATATATTTT.